This T cell receptor beta chain was captured by sequencing in a study of response to subunit inactivated influenza vaccine. Study-wide points: A suggestion made by the authors is that each seasonal influenza vaccination recruits few new T cells.

To note about this clonotype: Its cognate antigen is unknown.

TCRdb analysed the RT-PCR reads with MiXCR anew, one entry per CDR3 protein. This table has hundreds of thousands of distinct CDR3 sequences, about 15% appearing once. The TCR was taken from a man aged 50 to 69 who received an inactivated influenza vaccine. This sample comprised CD4+ T cells sorted from PBMCs, obtained 23 to 25 months after vaccination.

CDR3 bases: TGTGCCAGCAGCCAAGTTGTGACAGGAGGAAACATTCAGTACTTC. This gives the protein CASSQVVTGGNIQYF. This chain uses TRBV4-2 with TRBJ2-4, with D possibly matching TRBD1 (6 bases). CDR3 length: 15 amino acids. Trimming took off 1 base at V and 6 bases at J, with 13 bases between the two ends. Germline V lookup: CDR1 LGHNA, CDR2 YNFKEQ.